This TCR beta chain was documented in a study of T cell repertoires in cytomegalovirus infection. Study-wide context: Both CMV infection and a matching HLA type were indicated by public TCR beta signatures. Broader study findings: Carriers of CMV and the relevant HLA type were discriminated by public TCR beta frequency. HLA-C-restricted CMV-specific TCR beta clonotypes were dominant in the ex vivo response.

Germline CDR1 and CDR2: SEHNR and FQNEAQ (reference sequence). CDR3 length equals 13 residues. V shed 5 bases, J shed 13 bases, and the junction held 10 bases outside the gene matches. TCRdb reanalysed the reads using MiXCR and keeps one entry per CDR3 protein. Among roughly 500,000 distinct CDR3 sequences, about 11% were seen once, and the ten largest hold roughly 10%. This clonotype was seen many times. Antigen unknown. This chain joins TRBV7-9 and TRBJ2-7; 11 bases are a match to TRBD2. Sequencing was performed on PBMCs. The TCR comes from a human donor in good health (CMV status not recorded). Some clones in this sample may be carry-over from other donors' samples. Here the CDR3 reads CASSQGLAAPSYF. The CDR3, as DNA: TGTGCCAGCAGCCAGGGACTAGCGGCCCCAAGCTACTTC. The full variable domain, in which reference TRBV7-9 and TRBJ2-7 provide the parts outside the CDR3, is DTGVSQNPRHKITKRGQNVTFRCDPISEHNRLYWYRQTLGQGPEFLTYFQNEAQLEKSRLLSDRFSAERPKGSFSTLEIQRTEQGDSAMYLCASSQGLAAPSYFGPGTRLTVT.